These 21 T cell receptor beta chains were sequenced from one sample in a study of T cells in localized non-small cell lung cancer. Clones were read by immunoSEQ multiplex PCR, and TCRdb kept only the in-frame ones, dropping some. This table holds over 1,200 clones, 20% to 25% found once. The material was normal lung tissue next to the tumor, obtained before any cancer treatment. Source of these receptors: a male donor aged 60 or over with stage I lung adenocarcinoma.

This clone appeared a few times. As DNA, the CDR3 is TGTGCCACCAGCAGTTCTAGGGCGGACTATGGCTACACCTTC. Translating it yields CATSSSRADYGYTF. The chain couples TRBV15 to TRBJ1-2; D remains unclear. The CDR3 totals 14 residues. Between the trimmed V and J ends, which lost 3 bases and 3 bases, there was a span of 11 bases. Germline CDR1 LNHNV, CDR2 YYDKDF (reference sequence).

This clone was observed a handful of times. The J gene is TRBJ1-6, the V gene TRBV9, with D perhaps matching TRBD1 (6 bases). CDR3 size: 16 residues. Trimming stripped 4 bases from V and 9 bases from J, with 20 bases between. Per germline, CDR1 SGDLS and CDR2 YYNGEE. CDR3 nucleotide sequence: TGTGCCAGCAGCAACACAGCCGCGGGGGCTGGTTCACCCCTCCACTTT. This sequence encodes CASSNTAAGAGSPLHF.

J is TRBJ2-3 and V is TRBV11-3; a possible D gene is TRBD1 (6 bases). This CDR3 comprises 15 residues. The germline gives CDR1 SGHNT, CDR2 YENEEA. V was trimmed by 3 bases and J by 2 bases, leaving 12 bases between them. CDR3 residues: CASSLPTGLTDTQYF. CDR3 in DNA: TGTGCCAGCAGCTTGCCGACAGGCCTCACAGATACGCAGTATTTT.

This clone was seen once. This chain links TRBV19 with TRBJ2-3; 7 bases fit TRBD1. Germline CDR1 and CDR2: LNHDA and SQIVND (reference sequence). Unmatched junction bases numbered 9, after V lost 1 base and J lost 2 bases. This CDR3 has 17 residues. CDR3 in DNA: TGTGCCAGTAGTATAGCTTCGGACAGGCCCCCCACAGATACGCAGTATTTT. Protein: CASSIASDRPPTDTQYF.

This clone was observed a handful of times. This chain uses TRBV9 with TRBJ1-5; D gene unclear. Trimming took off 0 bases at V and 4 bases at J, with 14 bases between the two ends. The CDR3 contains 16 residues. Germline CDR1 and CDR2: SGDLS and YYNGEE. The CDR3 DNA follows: TGTGCCAGCAGCGTAGCCAACCCAGGATCGAATCAGCCCCAGCATTTT. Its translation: CASSVANPGSNQPQHF.

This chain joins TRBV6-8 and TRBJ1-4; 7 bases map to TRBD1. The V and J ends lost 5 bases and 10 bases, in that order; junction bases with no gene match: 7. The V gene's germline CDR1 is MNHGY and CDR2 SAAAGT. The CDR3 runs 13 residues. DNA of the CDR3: TGTGCCAGCAGTATACAGGGGAGGGGAAAACTGTTTTTT. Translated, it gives CASSIQGRGKLFF.

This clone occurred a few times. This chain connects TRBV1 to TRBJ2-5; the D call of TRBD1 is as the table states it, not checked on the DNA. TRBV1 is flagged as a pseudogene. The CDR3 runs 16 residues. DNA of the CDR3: TGCGCCAGCAGCCAAGATCGCACGAGCACCTCAGGGGCCCAGTACTTC. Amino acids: CASSQDRTSTSGAQYF.

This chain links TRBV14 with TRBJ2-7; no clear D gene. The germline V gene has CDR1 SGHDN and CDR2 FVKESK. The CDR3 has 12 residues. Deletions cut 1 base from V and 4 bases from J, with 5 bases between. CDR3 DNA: TGTGCCAGCAGCCAAGCCTTTTACGAGCAGTACTTC. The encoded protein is CASSQAFYEQYF.

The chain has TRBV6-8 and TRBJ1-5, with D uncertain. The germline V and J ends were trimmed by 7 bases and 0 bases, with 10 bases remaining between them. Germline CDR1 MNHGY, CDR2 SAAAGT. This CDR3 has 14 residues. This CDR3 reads CASTRQDSNQPQHF. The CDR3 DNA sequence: TGTGCCAGCACTCGGCAGGATAGCAATCAGCCCCAGCATTTT.

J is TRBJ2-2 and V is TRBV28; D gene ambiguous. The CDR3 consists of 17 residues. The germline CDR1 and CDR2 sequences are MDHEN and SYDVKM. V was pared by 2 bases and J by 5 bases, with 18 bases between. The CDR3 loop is CASSLLSRTPSTGELFF. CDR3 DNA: TGTGCCAGCAGTTTACTATCCCGGACCCCTAGTACCGGGGAGCTGTTTTTT. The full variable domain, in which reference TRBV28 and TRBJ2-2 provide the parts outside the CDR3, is DVKVTQSSRYLVKRTGEKVFLECVQDMDHENMFWYRQDPGLGLRLIYFSYDVKMKEKGDIPEGYSVSREKKERFSLILESASTNQTSMYLCASSLLSRTPSTGELFFGEGSRLTVL.

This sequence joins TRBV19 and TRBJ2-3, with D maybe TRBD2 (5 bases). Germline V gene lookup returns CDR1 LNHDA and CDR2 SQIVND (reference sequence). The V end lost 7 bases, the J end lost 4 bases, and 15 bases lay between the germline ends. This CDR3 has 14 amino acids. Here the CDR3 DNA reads TGTGCCAGTAATCCCGGGAAGGGAGCAGATACGCAGTATTTT. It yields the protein CASNPGKGADTQYF. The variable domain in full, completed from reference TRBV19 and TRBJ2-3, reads DGGITQSPKYLFRKEGQNVTLSCEQNLNHDAMYWYRQDPGQGLRLIYYSQIVNDFQKGDIAEGYSVSREKKESFPLTVTSAQKNPTAFYLCASNPGKGADTQYFGPGTRLTVL.

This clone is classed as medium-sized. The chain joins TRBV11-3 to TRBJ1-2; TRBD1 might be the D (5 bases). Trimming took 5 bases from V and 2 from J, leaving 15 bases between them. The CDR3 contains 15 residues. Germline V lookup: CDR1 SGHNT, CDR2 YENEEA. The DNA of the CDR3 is TGTGCCAGCAGCCCAGACGGGGGAACCAACTATGGCTACACCTTC. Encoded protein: CASSPDGGTNYGYTF.

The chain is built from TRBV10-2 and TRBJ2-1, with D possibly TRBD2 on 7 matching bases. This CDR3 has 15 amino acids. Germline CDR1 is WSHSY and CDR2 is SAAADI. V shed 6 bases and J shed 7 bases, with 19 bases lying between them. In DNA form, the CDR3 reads TGCGCCAGCAGCGCGGTGGGGGGGGCTTCAAATGAGCAGTTCTTC. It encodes CASSAVGGASNEQFF.

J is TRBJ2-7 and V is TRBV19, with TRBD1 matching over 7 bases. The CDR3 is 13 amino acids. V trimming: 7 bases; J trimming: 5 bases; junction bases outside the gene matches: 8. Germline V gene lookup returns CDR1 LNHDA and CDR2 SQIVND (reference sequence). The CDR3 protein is CASTQTGWNEQYF. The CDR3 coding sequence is TGTGCCAGTACCCAGACAGGGTGGAACGAGCAGTACTTC.

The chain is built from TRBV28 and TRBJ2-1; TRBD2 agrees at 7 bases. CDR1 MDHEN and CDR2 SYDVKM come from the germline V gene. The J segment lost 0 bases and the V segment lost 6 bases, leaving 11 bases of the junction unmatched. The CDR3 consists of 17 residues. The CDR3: CASRSGLAVLSYNEQFF. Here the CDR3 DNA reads TGTGCCAGCAGGTCAGGGCTAGCGGTCCTCTCCTACAATGAGCAGTTCTTC.

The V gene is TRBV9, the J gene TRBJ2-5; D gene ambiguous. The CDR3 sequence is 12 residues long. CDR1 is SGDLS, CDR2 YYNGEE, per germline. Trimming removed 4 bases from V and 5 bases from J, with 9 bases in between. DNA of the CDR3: TGTGCCAGCAGCTCACCCGGGGAGACCCAGTACTTC. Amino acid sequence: CASSSPGETQYF.

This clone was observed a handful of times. The CDR3, as DNA: TGTGCCAGCAGCTCGGACAGAAACACTGAAGCTTTCTTT. Its translation is CASSSDRNTEAFF. The V gene is TRBV7-4, the J gene TRBJ1-1; weak D call: TRBD1 (6 bases). V dropped 4 bases and J dropped 2 bases, with 8 bases sitting between them. Germline CDR1 SGHVT, CDR2 SQSDAQ. The CDR3 sequence is 13 residues long.

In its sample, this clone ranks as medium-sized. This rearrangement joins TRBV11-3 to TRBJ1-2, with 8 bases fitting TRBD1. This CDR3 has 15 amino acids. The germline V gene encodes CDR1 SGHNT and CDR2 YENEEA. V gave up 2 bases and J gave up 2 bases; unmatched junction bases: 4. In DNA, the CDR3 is TGTGCCAGCAGCTTATGGACAGGGATAAACTATGGCTACACCTTC. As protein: CASSLWTGINYGYTF.

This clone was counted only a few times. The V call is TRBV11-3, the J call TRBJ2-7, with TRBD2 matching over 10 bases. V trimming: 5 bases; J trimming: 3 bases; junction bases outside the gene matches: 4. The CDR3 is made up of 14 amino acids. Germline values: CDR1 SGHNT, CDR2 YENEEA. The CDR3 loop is CASSPSGGSYEQYF. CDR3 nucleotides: TGTGCCAGCAGCCCTAGCGGGGGAAGCTACGAGCAGTACTTC.

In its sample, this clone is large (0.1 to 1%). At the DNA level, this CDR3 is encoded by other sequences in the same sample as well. As DNA, the CDR3 is TGTGCCAGCAGCTCAACCGGGGCTAACACTGAAGCTTTCTTT. Translation gives CASSSTGANTEAFF. The V call is TRBV11-3, the J call TRBJ1-1; TRBD1 is a possible D gene (5 bases). CDR1 is SGHNT and CDR2 is YENEEA in the germline V gene. The length of the CDR3 is 14 residues. Trimming cost V 4 bases and J 2 bases, with 11 bases left between them.

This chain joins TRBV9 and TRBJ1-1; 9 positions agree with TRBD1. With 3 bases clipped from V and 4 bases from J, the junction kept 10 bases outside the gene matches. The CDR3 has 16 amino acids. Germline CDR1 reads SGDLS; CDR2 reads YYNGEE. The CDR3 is CASSEGQGPAVTEAFF. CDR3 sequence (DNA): TGTGCCAGCAGCGAGGGACAGGGTCCTGCAGTCACTGAAGCTTTCTTT.